This T cell receptor beta chain was captured by sequencing in a study of OX40 agonist ivuxolimab in advanced cancers. General notes on the study: Ivuxolimab was an agonistic, fully human IgG2 monoclonal antibody directed against OX40 (CD134), a costimulatory receptor. The paper reports the monotherapy dose-escalation portion (N = 52 patients) of the phase I ivuxolimab trial. Prior anti-PD-1, anti-PD-L1 or anti-CTLA-4 therapy was permitted, and checkpoint inhibitors had been received by 40% to 50% of dose-escalation patients. In the dose-escalation cohort, approximately 82% of patients were male, and the mean age was 60 years with a range of about 20 to 80. Intravenous ivuxolimab was administered to patients every 2 weeks at six dose levels: 0.01, 0.1, 0.3, 1.5, 3 and 10 mg/kg. Peripheral TCRbeta sequencing was intended to test whether TCR sequence diversity was altered and clonal T-cell expansion was caused by ivuxolimab. Three dose-escalation patients achieved partial responses, one with hepatocellular carcinoma and two with cutaneous melanoma. Of the roughly 53 patients in dose escalation, about 20 had hepatocellular carcinoma, some 15 had melanoma, 9 had renal cell carcinoma and 9 had head and neck cancer. The investigation overall reported the following: Low levels of normalized T-cell clonal expansion were also seen in some patients who did not respond. After ivuxolimab, expanded clones were on average more numerous among CD8+ T cells than among CD4+ T cells. At doses of 0.1 to 3.0 mg/kg, clonal expansion of both CD4+ and CD8+ T cells in blood was seen between baseline and week 6. In the 0.1-3.0 mg/kg groups, partial responders were among the patients with the lowest normalized peripheral clonal expansion, particularly in CD8+ T cells. Antigen specificity was not determined for the clonally expanded peripheral T cells.

The CDR3 has 14 amino acids, counting the end cysteine and phenylalanine. Only CDR3 DNA remains: 42 bases, in frame from the first base. The germline V gene (reference sequence) yields LNHDA for CDR1 and SQIVND for CDR2. The V end loses 4 bases and the J end loses 2 bases, and a stretch of 9 bases separates them. In regard to this clone: This receptor's antigen is unknown. Base qualities were left out, and no much larger clone turns up one base away.

Patients with a history of autoimmune disease or receiving systemic immunosuppression were excluded from the trial. In every dose cohort, peripheral blood was drawn for TCR sequencing at baseline, cycle 4 day 1, and cycle 7 day 1. Samples were obtained from an open-label, multicenter, first-in-human phase I dose-escalation trial of ivuxolimab. Adults with locally advanced or metastatic head and neck squamous cell, hepatocellular, melanoma or renal cell carcinoma were enrolled in the trial. CD4+ and CD8+ T cells were sorted separately from peripheral blood before TCR sequencing. Genomic DNA was isolated from the sorted cells so that the TCRbeta CDR3 region could be sequenced. The immunoSEQ Assay was used for sequencing of TCRbeta CDR3 regions. In its TCRdb copy, this immuneACCESS table keeps in-frame sequences only and misses some clones. Where compared with another copy, unresolved V genes explain less than half of these, and the others have no known cause. Here the sample has tens of thousands of clones; around 89% occur a single time. The top ten hold 7.4% of the sample.

The source was CD4+ or CD8+ T cells sorted from blood, collected in a trial of the OX40 agonist ivuxolimab. The rearranged segments are TRBV19 and TRBJ1-3; TRBD1 is a possible D gene, resting on 6 matching bases. The clonotype was recovered from an adult with an advanced solid tumor such as melanoma, head and neck, liver or kidney cancer. The DNA sequence is as follows: TGTGCCAGTAGTAGGGGGCAGGCTGGAAACACCATATATTTT. Its amino acids are CASSRGQAGNTIYF.